A single sample gave rise to the 6 T cell receptor beta chains below, sequenced in a study of blood T cell repertoires in COVID-19 (dated by TCRdb to between 2020 and 2021). Library preparation was by the immunoSEQ multiplex PCR assay. TCRdb retrieved this table from immuneACCESS and kept in-frame rearrangements only. Not all clones are present; in checked studies, unresolved V genes account for under half, and no reason is known for the remainder. This sample gives roughly 410,000 clones in total; about 89% of them show up just once. Roughly 1.6% of the sample lies in the top ten. The material sequenced was peripheral blood. These receptors originate from a woman between 35 and 50 years old with COVID-19, enrolled during active disease.

This chain links TRBV12-3 or TRBV12-4 with TRBJ2-7; the D is unclear. There are 13 residues in the CDR3. V shed 2 bases and J shed 7 bases, with 12 bases lying between them. CDR3 bases: TGTGCCAGCAGTTTAAACAGCCTGACGGAGCAGTACTTC. As protein: CASSLNSLTEQYF.

This clone was recorded a few times. The chain employs TRBV5-4 and TRBJ2-1, with D possibly TRBD1 on 5 matching bases. Germline CDR1 and CDR2: SGHNT and YYREEE (reference sequence). Trimming removed 5 bases at V and 3 bases at J, with 18 bases between. This CDR3 comprises 16 residues. The chain's CDR3 is CASSPSTVIDYNEQFF. CDR3 nucleotide sequence: TGTGCCAGCAGTCCTTCGACAGTAATCGACTACAATGAGCAGTTCTTC. Complete variable domain (other parts from reference TRBV5-4 and TRBJ2-1): ETGVTQSPTHLIKTRGQQVTLRCSSQSGHNTVSWYQQALGQGPQFIFQYYREEENGRGNFPPRFSGLQFPNYSSELNVNALELDDSALYLCASSPSTVIDYNEQFFGPGTRLTVL.

The chain joins TRBV27 to TRBJ1-6; no clear D gene. The V end lost 7 bases, the J end lost 1 base, and 17 bases lay between the germline ends. Per the germline V gene, CDR1 is MNHEY and CDR2 is SMNVEV (reference sequence). The CDR3 is made up of 17 amino acids. The CDR3 loop is CASTFFKRASYNSPLHF. CDR3 nucleotides: TGTGCCAGCACCTTCTTTAAGAGGGCGTCCTATAATTCACCCCTCCACTTT.

Here the CDR3 DNA reads TGTGCCAGCAGCTTATCAGGGGGGAATTCACCCCTCCACTTT. Its protein is CASSLSGGNSPLHF. The V and J genes are TRBV7-9 and TRBJ1-6, with TRBD1 matching 7 bases. Trimming took 2 bases from V and 7 from J; bases not matched to a gene: 2. The germline CDR1 and CDR2 sequences are SEHNR and FQNEAQ (reference sequence). The CDR3 has 14 amino acids.

This chain joins TRBV5-1 and TRBJ2-7; D may be TRBD1 (7 bases). With 5 bases removed from V and 5 bases from J, the gap between germline ends came to 14 bases. CDR3 length equals 13 residues. Germline values: CDR1 SGHRS, CDR2 YFSETQ. This CDR3 is CASRTDREDEQYF. The CDR3 DNA sequence: TGCGCCAGCAGAACCGACAGGGAGGACGAGCAGTACTTC.

The chain recombines TRBV11-2 with TRBJ1-2, with D uncertain. CDR1 is SGHAT, CDR2 FQNNGV, per germline. The CDR3 is 16 residues long. V was shortened by 1 base and J by 5 bases, with 17 bases between the two germline ends. CDR3 region: CASSLGSRAGEYGYTF. DNA of the CDR3: TGTGCCAGCAGCTTAGGGTCGCGGGCCGGGGAATATGGCTACACCTTC.